This TCR beta chain was found in a study of T cells after yellow fever vaccination. TCRdb redid the calling of the 5' RACE reads with MiXCR, one entry per CDR3 protein. The sample lists approximately 510,000 distinct CDR3 sequences; 20% to 25% were seen once. V lost 5 bases and J lost 7; bases outside the gene matches: 11. The CDR3 contains 16 residues. Germline CDR1 reads SEHNR; CDR2 reads FQNEAQ (reference sequence). The material was PBMCs, obtained roughly 20 days after the first yellow fever vaccination. The genes are TRBV7-9 and TRBJ1-4; TRBD1 agrees at 9 bases. The clonotype was recovered from a man aged 18-30 years who received the YFV17D yellow fever vaccine. Here the CDR3 reads CASSDLQGALGEKLFF. For the CDR3, the DNA is TGTGCCAGCAGCGACCTACAGGGGGCCTTAGGTGAAAAACTGTTTTTT.